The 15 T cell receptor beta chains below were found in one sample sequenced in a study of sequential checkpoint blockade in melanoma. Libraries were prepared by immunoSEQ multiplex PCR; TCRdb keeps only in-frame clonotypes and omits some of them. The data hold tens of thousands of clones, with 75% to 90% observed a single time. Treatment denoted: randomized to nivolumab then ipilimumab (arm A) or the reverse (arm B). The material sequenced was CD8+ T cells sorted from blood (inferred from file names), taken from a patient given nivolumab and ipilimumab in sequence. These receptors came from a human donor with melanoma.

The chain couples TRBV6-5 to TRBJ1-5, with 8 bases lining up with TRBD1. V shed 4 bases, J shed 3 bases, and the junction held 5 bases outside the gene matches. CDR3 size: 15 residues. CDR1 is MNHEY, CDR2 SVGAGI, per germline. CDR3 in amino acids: CASSLDRAYNQPQHF. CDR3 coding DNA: TGTGCCAGCAGTTTGGACAGGGCCTACAATCAGCCCCAGCATTTT.

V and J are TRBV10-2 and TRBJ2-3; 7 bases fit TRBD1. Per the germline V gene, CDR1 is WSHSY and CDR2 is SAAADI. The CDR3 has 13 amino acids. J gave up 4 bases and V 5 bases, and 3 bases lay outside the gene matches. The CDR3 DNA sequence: TGCGCCAGCAGTACGGGACAGCCAGATACGCAGTATTTT. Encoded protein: CASSTGQPDTQYF.

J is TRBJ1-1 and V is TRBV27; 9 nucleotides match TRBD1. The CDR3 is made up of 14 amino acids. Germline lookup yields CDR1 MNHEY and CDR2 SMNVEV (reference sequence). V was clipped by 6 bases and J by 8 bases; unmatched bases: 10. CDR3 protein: CASSLLQGAEEAFF. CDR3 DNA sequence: TGTGCCAGCAGCCTACTACAGGGGGCAGAAGAAGCTTTCTTT.

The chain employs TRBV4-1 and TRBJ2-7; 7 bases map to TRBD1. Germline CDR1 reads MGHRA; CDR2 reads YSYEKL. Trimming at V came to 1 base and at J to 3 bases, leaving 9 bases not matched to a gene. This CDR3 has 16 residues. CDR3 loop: CASSQGRGQSVYEQYF. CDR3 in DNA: TGCGCCAGCAGCCAAGGCCGGGGACAGTCAGTCTACGAGCAGTACTTC.

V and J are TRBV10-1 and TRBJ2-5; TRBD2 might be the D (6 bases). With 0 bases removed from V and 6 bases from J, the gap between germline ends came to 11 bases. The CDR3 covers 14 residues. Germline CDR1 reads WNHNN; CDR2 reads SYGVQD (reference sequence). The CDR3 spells CASSESGLFQTQYF. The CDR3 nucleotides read TGCGCCAGCAGTGAGTCTGGACTATTTCAGACCCAGTACTTC.

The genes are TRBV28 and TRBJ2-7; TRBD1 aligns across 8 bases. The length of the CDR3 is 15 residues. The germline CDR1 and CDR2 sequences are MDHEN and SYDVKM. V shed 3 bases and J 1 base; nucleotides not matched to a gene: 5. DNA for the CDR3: TGTGCCAGCAGTTTTATGGGGACAGGTTCCTACGAGCAGTACTTC. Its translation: CASSFMGTGSYEQYF.

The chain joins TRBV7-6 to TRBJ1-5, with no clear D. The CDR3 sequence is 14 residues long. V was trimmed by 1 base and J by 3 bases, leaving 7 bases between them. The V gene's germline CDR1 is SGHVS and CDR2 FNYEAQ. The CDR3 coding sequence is TGTGCCAGCAGCTTAGTCGGGTCCAATCAGCCCCAGCATTTT. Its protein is CASSLVGSNQPQHF. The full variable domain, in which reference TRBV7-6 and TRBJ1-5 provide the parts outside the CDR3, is GAGVSQSPRYKVTKRGQDVALRCDPISGHVSLYWYRQALGQGPEFLTYFNYEAQQDKSGLPNDRFSAERPEGSISTLTIQRTEQRDSAMYRCASSLVGSNQPQHFGDGTRLSIL.

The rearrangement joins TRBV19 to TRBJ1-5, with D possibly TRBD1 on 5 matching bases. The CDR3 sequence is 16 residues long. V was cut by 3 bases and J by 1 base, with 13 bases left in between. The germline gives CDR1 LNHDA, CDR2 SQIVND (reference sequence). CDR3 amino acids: CASSIPTAGSNQPQHF. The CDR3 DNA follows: TGTGCCAGTAGTATTCCAACCGCAGGGAGCAATCAGCCCCAGCATTTT.

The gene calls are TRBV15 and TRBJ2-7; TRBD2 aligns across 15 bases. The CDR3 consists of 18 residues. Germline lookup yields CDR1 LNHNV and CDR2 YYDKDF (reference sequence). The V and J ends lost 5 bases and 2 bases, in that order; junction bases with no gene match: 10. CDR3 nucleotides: TGTGCCACCAGCCGAGGACTAGCGGGAGGGCCAGAGGCCTACGAGCAGTACTTC. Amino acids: CATSRGLAGGPEAYEQYF. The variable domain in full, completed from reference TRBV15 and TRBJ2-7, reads DAMVIQNPRYQVTQFGKPVTLSCSQTLNHNVMYWYQQKSSQAPKLLFHYYDKDFNNEADTPDNFQSRRPNTSFCFLDIRSPGLGDTAMYLCATSRGLAGGPEAYEQYFGPGTRLTVT.

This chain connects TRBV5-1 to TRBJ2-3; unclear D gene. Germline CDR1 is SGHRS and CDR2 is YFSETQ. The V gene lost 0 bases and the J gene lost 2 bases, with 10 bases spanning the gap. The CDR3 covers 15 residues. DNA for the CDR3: TGCGCCAGCAGCTTGGCAGTCTTGTCCACAGATACGCAGTATTTT. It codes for CASSLAVLSTDTQYF. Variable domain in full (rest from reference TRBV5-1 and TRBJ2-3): KAGVTQTPRYLIKTRGQQVTLSCSPISGHRSVSWYQQTPGQGLQFLFEYFSETQRNKGNFPGRFSGRQFSNSRSEMNVSTLELGDSALYLCASSLAVLSTDTQYFGPGTRLTVL.

CDR3 in amino acids: CASEQLSGANVLTF. As DNA, the CDR3 is TGTGCCAGCGAACAGCTCTCTGGGGCCAACGTCCTGACTTTC. V and J are TRBV18 and TRBJ2-6; D unclear. Germline CDR1 and CDR2: KGHSH and LQKENI. Deletions cut 8 bases from V and 0 bases from J, with 8 bases between. This CDR3 spans 14 amino acids.

In DNA, the CDR3 is TGTGCCAGCAGCCACCTCCCGAGGCAGGGTAGCTCCTACGAGCAGTACTTC. Its translation is CASSHLPRQGSSYEQYF. This chain uses TRBV27 with TRBJ2-7; possible D gene TRBD1, 5 bases. The CDR3 spans 17 residues. The ends were cut back, 6 bases at V and 0 bases at J, with 21 bases in the middle. Germline CDR1 MNHEY, CDR2 SMNVEV (reference sequence).

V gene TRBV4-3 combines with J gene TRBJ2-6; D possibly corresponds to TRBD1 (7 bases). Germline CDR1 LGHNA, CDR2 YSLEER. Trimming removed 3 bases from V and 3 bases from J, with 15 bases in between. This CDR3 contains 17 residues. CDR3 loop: CASSHLYRGGGANVLTF. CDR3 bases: TGCGCCAGCAGCCACCTCTACAGGGGAGGTGGGGCCAACGTCCTGACTTTC.

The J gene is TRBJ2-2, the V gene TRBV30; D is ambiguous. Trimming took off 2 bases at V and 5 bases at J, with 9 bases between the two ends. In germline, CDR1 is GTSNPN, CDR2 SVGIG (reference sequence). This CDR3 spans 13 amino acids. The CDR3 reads CAWSPTVTGELFF. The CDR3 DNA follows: TGTGCCTGGAGTCCAACAGTTACCGGGGAGCTGTTTTTT.

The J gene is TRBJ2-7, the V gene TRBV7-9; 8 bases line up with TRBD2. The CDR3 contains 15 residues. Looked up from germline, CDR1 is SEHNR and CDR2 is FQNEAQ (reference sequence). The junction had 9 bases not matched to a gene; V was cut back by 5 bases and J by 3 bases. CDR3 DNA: TGTGCCAGCAGCCCCCGGGGGGGACCGATCTACGAGCAGTACTTC. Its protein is CASSPRGGPIYEQYF.